The T cell receptor beta chain described here comes from a study of blood T cell repertoires in COVID-19. Germline V lookup: CDR1 GTSNPN, CDR2 SVGIG (reference sequence). V lost 2 bases and J lost 3, with 8 bases in between. The CDR3 totals 13 residues. Method: immunoSEQ multiplex PCR; TCRdb's copy keeps in-frame clones and lacks some. The sample includes 200,000 to 300,000 clones, roughly 88% of them seen just once. The clonotype comes from a woman in her thirties or forties with acute COVID-19. This chain links TRBV30 with TRBJ1-3, with D perhaps matching TRBD1 (5 bases). The sample consisted of PBMCs or T cells enriched from blood (not recorded which). In nucleotides, the CDR3 is TGTGCCTGGAGTCAGGGACTTGGAAACACCATATATTTT. Its protein product is CAWSQGLGNTIYF.